This T cell receptor beta chain was sequenced during a study of human T cells and chemical hapten exposure. Study-level background: Per-sample TCR yields varied mainly from small pooled library volume differences.

The CDR3 runs 13 residues. The V gene lost 6 bases and the J gene lost 5 bases, with 13 bases spanning the gap. The germline gives CDR1 MNHEY, CDR2 SVGEGT. The sample holds many counts of this clonotype. The time point denotes: healthy volunteer bleed at 6 weeks. Blood, whole and unfractionated, served as the source for total RNA extraction. Each cDNA molecule in the library carried unique molecular identifiers. MiXCR was run by TCRdb on the RACE reads, yielding one entry per CDR3 protein. Here the sample spans 55,000 to 75,000 distinct CDR3 sequences, about 6% being singletons. Sequencing used whole blood. This rearrangement joins TRBV6-2 or TRBV6-3 to TRBJ1-2, with no clear D. The sequence derives from a female donor in good health. Some clones in this sample may be carry-over from other donors' samples. DNA for the CDR3: TGTGCCAGCAGCTACGAGAACCCATATGGCTACACCTTC. This encodes CASSYENPYGYTF.